This T cell receptor (beta chain) emerged from a study of OX40 agonist ivuxolimab in advanced cancers. Study details: A diagnosis of hepatocellular carcinoma, melanoma, renal cell or head and neck cancer was present in dose-escalation patients.

Points from the study as a whole: Dosing at 0.1 to 3.0 mg/kg was accompanied by clonal expansion of CD4+ and CD8+ blood T cells by week 6. CD8+ T cells (on average) carried more expanded clones than CD4+ T cells.

Sequencing used immunoSEQ multiplex PCR; TCRdb keeps in-frame clones, though not all of them. The data contain about 59,000 clones, about 90% of them singletons. With regard to this clone: What it binds is not known.

The germline CDR1 and CDR2 sequences are SNHLY and FYNNEI. This CDR3 has 14 amino acids. V was pared by 5 bases and J by 7 bases, with 7 bases of the junction left unmatched. The V call is TRBV2, the J call TRBJ2-1; 8 nucleotides match TRBD2. Sequencing was performed on CD4+ or CD8+ T cells sorted from blood, taken in a trial of the OX40 agonist ivuxolimab. The TCR comes from an adult with an advanced solid tumor such as melanoma, head and neck, liver or kidney cancer. The CDR3 region has the DNA TGTGCCAGCAGTACTAGCGGTGAAGCGAATGAGCAGTTCTTC. It yields the protein CASSTSGEANEQFF.